The clone carrying this T cell receptor (beta chain) was observed a single time. Its matching antigen is unknown. The sample originates from a study of cytomegalovirus exposure and HLA in healthy donors. The CDR3 extends over 13 amino acids. CDR1 is MDHEN and CDR2 is SYDVKM in the germline V gene. V dropped 6 bases and J dropped 4 bases, with 12 bases sitting between them. The PCR employed 60 Vbeta primers together with 13 Jbeta primers. The assay was immunoSEQ multiplex PCR, and TCRdb's table has in-frame clones only and misses some. Here the sample spans roughly 170,000 clones, approximately 80% being singletons. Whole-study results and caveats: Because they were indistinguishable, some V segments, including TRBV6-2 and TRBV6-3, were excluded. The authors judged a highly shared variant cluster likely a sequencing artifact. Reported results showed that the classifier diagnosed cytomegalovirus status with high specificity and sensitivity.

The V gene is TRBV28, the J gene TRBJ1-2; the D is unclear. Material for sequencing was PBMCs. This receptor was taken from a man aged 25 to 40 in good health and CMV-seronegative. CDR3 nucleotide sequence: TGTGCCAGCAGATTCCAGTGGCTCTATGGCTACACCTTC. This gives the protein CASRFQWLYGYTF.